The 25 T cell receptor beta chains reported below all come from one sample, sequenced in a study of cytomegalovirus exposure and HLA in healthy donors. The primer mix had 60 Vbeta and 13 Jbeta primers. The assay was immunoSEQ multiplex PCR, and TCRdb's table has in-frame clones only and misses some. The table records some 200,000 clones, about 9.4% of them present only once. Sequenced: PBMCs. Receptors were obtained from a woman aged 25-40 years in good health and CMV-seropositive.

The chain combines TRBV29-1 with TRBJ2-1; TRBD2 agrees at 10 bases. The V gene's germline CDR1 is SQVTM and CDR2 ANQGSEA. CDR3 length: 15 amino acids. V lost 4 bases to trimming and J lost 2 bases; unmatched junction nucleotides: 5. The CDR3 loop reads CSVVLSGRAYNEQFF. CDR3 nucleotide sequence: TGCAGCGTTGTTTTGAGCGGGAGGGCCTACAATGAGCAGTTCTTC.

This clone was detected a few times. J is TRBJ2-1 and V is TRBV9, with D perhaps TRBD1 (6 bases). From germline, CDR1 is SGDLS and CDR2 YYNGEE. With 0 bases removed from V and 1 base from J, the gap between germline ends came to 11 bases. This CDR3 is built from 16 residues. This chain's CDR3 is CASSVAGRGSYNEQFF. The DNA of the CDR3 is TGTGCCAGCAGCGTAGCGGGCAGGGGATCCTACAATGAGCAGTTCTTC.

This clone appeared a few times. The V call is TRBV2, the J call TRBJ2-3; a weak D match, TRBD1 (6 bases). CDR3 length: 15 residues. Germline-derived CDR1 and CDR2 are SNHLY and FYNNEI. Trimming cost V 6 bases and J 2 bases, with 15 bases left between them. The DNA of the CDR3 is TGTGCCAGCAGGTTCGGACAGCCTTACACAGATACGCAGTATTTT. This codes for CASRFGQPYTDTQYF.

The rearrangement joins TRBV6-1 to TRBJ1-5; a possible D gene is TRBD1 (6 bases). The CDR3 consists of 16 residues. CDR1 is MNHNS, CDR2 SASEGT, per germline. The ends were cut back, 4 bases at V and 0 bases at J, with 13 bases in the middle. The CDR3 coding sequence is TGTGCCAGCAGTGTAGAAGGGGGACATAGCAATCAGCCCCAGCATTTT. Translated, it gives CASSVEGGHSNQPQHF.

There are a few counts of this clone. The V gene is TRBV4-2, the J gene TRBJ1-2, with 8 bases lining up with TRBD1. The CDR3 contains 15 residues. Germline CDR1 and CDR2: LGHNA and YNFKEQ. Trimming removed 0 bases from V and 7 bases from J; junction bases left unmatched: 7. The CDR3 region is CASSQDYQGAGGYTF. The CDR3 DNA follows: TGTGCCAGCAGCCAAGATTACCAGGGGGCAGGTGGCTACACCTTC.

V usage is TRBV7-7 and J usage is TRBJ2-1; maybe TRBD2 (6 bases). This CDR3 contains 15 residues. Trimming took 2 bases from V and 8 from J, leaving 16 bases between them. Germline V gives CDR1 SSHAT, CDR2 FNYEAQ (reference sequence). The CDR3 nucleotides are TGTGCCAGCAGCTTACTCGGGAGATCCCGGGATGAGCAGTTCTTC. The encoded protein is CASSLLGRSRDEQFF.

This chain uses TRBV19 with TRBJ2-7, with D possibly TRBD2 on 6 matching bases. Germline V gene data show CDR1 as LNHDA and CDR2 as SQIVND (reference sequence). V was clipped by 5 bases and J by 7 bases, with 12 bases between them. This CDR3 is 12 amino acids long. The CDR3 nucleotides are TGTGCCAGTAGTGGGGGGAAAACAGAGCAGTACTTC. Protein product: CASSGGKTEQYF.

The chain couples TRBV19 to TRBJ2-7, with D unclear. V lost 3 bases to trimming and J lost 2 bases, with 14 bases between them. Germline CDR1 is LNHDA and CDR2 is SQIVND (reference sequence). This CDR3 has 15 amino acids. This chain's CDR3 is CASSMGRSSAYEQYF. The CDR3 DNA reads as TGTGCCAGTAGTATGGGCCGCTCCTCCGCCTACGAGCAGTACTTC.

The V and J genes are TRBV15 and TRBJ2-2; D not resolved. Per the germline V gene, CDR1 is LNHNV and CDR2 is YYDKDF (reference sequence). The germline V and J ends were trimmed by 4 bases and 6 bases, with 12 bases remaining between them. This CDR3 is built from 14 residues. The chain's CDR3 is CATSNNPVSGELFF. The CDR3 bases are TGTGCCACCAGCAACAACCCAGTCTCCGGGGAGCTGTTTTTT.

This clone was seen more than once but under ten times. The chain combines TRBV2 with TRBJ1-2; D perhaps matches TRBD1 (5 bases). V lost 6 bases and J lost 4, with 15 bases in between. Germline CDR1 SNHLY, CDR2 FYNNEI. There are 14 residues in the CDR3. DNA for the CDR3: TGTGCCAGCAGGGACACAAGGAGGGGCTATGGCTACACCTTC. Its protein product is CASRDTRRGYGYTF.

This clone was detected a few times. This chain connects TRBV15 to TRBJ2-1, with TRBD2 matching over 10 bases. Germline lookup yields CDR1 LNHNV and CDR2 YYDKDF (reference sequence). Trimming took 1 base from V and 6 from J; bases not matched to a gene: 9. The CDR3 contains 17 residues. The CDR3 loop is CATSRGDSGRGGNEQFF. The CDR3 DNA follows: TGTGCCACCAGCAGAGGGGACAGCGGGAGGGGGGGCAATGAGCAGTTCTTC.

The chain carries TRBV5-1 and TRBJ1-1; possibly TRBD1 for D (5 bases). Germline CDR1 is SGHRS and CDR2 is YFSETQ. The CDR3 runs 16 residues. Trimming removed 2 bases at V and 0 bases at J, with 14 bases between. CDR3 sequence: CASSFTLGALNTEAFF. CDR3 nucleotides: TGCGCCAGCAGCTTTACTCTAGGGGCTCTGAACACTGAAGCTTTCTTT.

This clone has only a few counts. The V gene is TRBV19, the J gene TRBJ2-3, with 7 bases lining up with TRBD1. This CDR3 comprises 13 residues. The trim removed 6 bases at V and 6 bases at J, leaving 6 bases unmatched. Germline-derived CDR1 and CDR2 are LNHDA and SQIVND (reference sequence). The CDR3 is CASSPDRVDTQYF. CDR3 in DNA: TGTGCCAGTAGCCCCGACAGGGTGGATACGCAGTATTTT.

This clone appeared a few times. The chain has TRBV29-1 and TRBJ2-5; D not resolved. With 5 bases removed from V and 2 bases from J, the gap between germline ends came to 6 bases. The CDR3 covers 11 residues. Germline V gene sequence: CDR1 SQVTM, CDR2 ANQGSEA. DNA for the CDR3: TGCAGCGTTCACTATCAAGAGACCCAGTACTTC. It encodes CSVHYQETQYF. The whole variable domain, remainder taken from reference TRBV29-1 and TRBJ2-5, is SAVISQKPSRDICQRGTSLTIQCQVDSQVTMMFWYRQQPGQSLTLIATANQGSEATYESGFVIDKFPISRPNLTFSTLTVSNMSPEDSSIYLCSVHYQETQYFGPGTRLLVL.

A few counts support this clone. The V and J genes are TRBV11-2 and TRBJ1-1, with D unresolved. The CDR3 has 17 residues. The germline V gene has CDR1 SGHAT and CDR2 FQNNGV. Trimming removed 5 bases from V and 2 bases from J, with 21 bases in between. For the CDR3, the DNA is TGTGCCAGCAGCCCCTCGACACGCTCTTTTTCAAACACTGAAGCTTTCTTT. Translated: CASSPSTRSFSNTEAFF.

V and J are TRBV9 and TRBJ1-2; TRBD1 aligns across 12 bases. The CDR3 is 17 residues long. The V and J ends lost 2 bases and 5 bases, in that order; junction bases with no gene match: 10. Germline CDR1 is SGDLS and CDR2 is YYNGEE. The CDR3 loop is CASSVRGTGGTSYGYTF. CDR3 nucleotide sequence: TGTGCCAGCAGCGTCCGAGGGACAGGGGGCACTAGTTATGGCTACACCTTC.

This clone was seen a handful of times. The chain recombines TRBV10-3 with TRBJ2-1, with D unclear. The CDR3 covers 15 residues. From germline, CDR1 is ENHRY and CDR2 SYGVKD. Trimming cost V 3 bases and J 3 bases, with 12 bases left between them. DNA for the CDR3: TGTGCCATCAGTGACGAAAGGTCGGGCTACAATGAGCAGTTCTTC. Protein: CAISDERSGYNEQFF.

This clone came up a few times. The gene calls are TRBV29-1 and TRBJ2-3, with D perhaps TRBD1 (6 bases). With 4 bases removed from V and 4 bases from J, the gap between germline ends came to 9 bases. The CDR3 is 12 residues long. Germline loops: CDR1 SQVTM, CDR2 ANQGSEA. CDR3 residues: CSVAEGADTQYF. DNA for the CDR3: TGCAGCGTTGCTGAGGGGGCAGATACGCAGTATTTT.

This clone was recorded a few times. This rearrangement joins TRBV6-1 to TRBJ1-5; D might be TRBD1 (6 bases). Germline V gives CDR1 MNHNS, CDR2 SASEGT. This CDR3 region has 13 residues. V lost 11 bases and J lost 3, with 14 bases in between. The CDR3 DNA is TGTGCCGGACGACAGGATTACAATCAGCCCCAGCATTTT. Protein: CAGRQDYNQPQHF.

The rearrangement joins TRBV30 to TRBJ1-3; tentatively, D is TRBD1 (5 bases). V dropped 4 bases and J dropped 4 bases, with 14 bases sitting between them. This CDR3 has 14 amino acids. The germline CDR1 and CDR2 sequences are GTSNPN and SVGIG (reference sequence). The CDR3: CAWNRQGRGNTIYF. The CDR3 nucleotides are TGTGCCTGGAACAGGCAGGGCCGCGGAAACACCATATATTTT.

This clone has a handful of counts. The chain uses TRBV7-9 and TRBJ2-1, with 8 bases lining up with TRBD2. J lost 4 bases, V lost 5 bases, and 10 bases had no gene match. This CDR3 has 16 amino acids. The germline V gene has CDR1 SEHNR and CDR2 FQNEAQ (reference sequence). The CDR3 DNA reads TGTGCCAGCAGCCGCAAAATTAGCGGGGTATACAATGAGCAGTTCTTC. As protein: CASSRKISGVYNEQFF.

J is TRBJ2-3 and V is TRBV5-6; the match to TRBD2 covers 14 bases. The CDR3 has 15 amino acids. With 3 bases clipped from V and 5 bases from J, the junction kept 2 bases outside the gene matches. Germline-derived CDR1 and CDR2 are SGHDT and YYEEEE. CDR3 nucleotide sequence: TGTGCCAGCAGCTCCGGACTAGCGGGAGGAGATACGCAGTATTTT. Translating it yields CASSSGLAGGDTQYF.

The DNA of the CDR3 is TGTGCCAGCAGCTTAGGGCGGGAGTATGATGAGCAGTTCTTC. It specifies CASSLGREYDEQFF. The chain joins TRBV7-9 to TRBJ2-1; 7 bases agree with TRBD2. V shed 1 base, J shed 8 bases, and the junction held 5 bases outside the gene matches. The CDR3 has 14 residues. Germline loops: CDR1 SEHNR, CDR2 FQNEAQ (reference sequence). Variable domain in full (rest from reference TRBV7-9 and TRBJ2-1): DTGVSQNPRHKITKRGQNVTFRCDPISEHNRLYWYRQTLGQGPEFLTYFQNEAQLEKSRLLSDRFSAERPKGSFSTLEIQRTEQGDSAMYLCASSLGREYDEQFFGPGTRLTVL.

The rearrangement uses TRBV10-2 and TRBJ2-3, with D tentatively TRBD1 (6 bases). From germline, CDR1 is WSHSY and CDR2 SAAADI. There are 14 residues in the CDR3. The V and J ends lost 6 bases and 2 bases respectively, with 12 bases between them. The DNA of the CDR3 is TGCGCCAGCAGACACAGGGAATACACAGATACGCAGTATTTT. Residues: CASRHREYTDTQYF.

This clone came up a few times. The gene calls are TRBV30 and TRBJ1-6, with no clear D. The V gene lost 6 bases and the J gene lost 11 bases, with 32 bases spanning the gap. Germline V gene sequence: CDR1 GTSNPN, CDR2 SVGIG (reference sequence). CDR3 length equals 18 residues. CDR3 region: CACLGRKRREGLSPPLHF. The CDR3 nucleotides read TGTGCCTGTCTAGGGCGGAAGAGGCGGGAGGGCCTTTCTCCACCCCTCCACTTT. Complete variable domain (other parts from reference TRBV30 and TRBJ1-6): SQTIHQWPATLVQPVGSPLSLECTVEGTSNPNLYWYRQAAGRGLQLLFYSVGIGQISSEVPQNLSASRPQDRQFILSSKKLLLSDSGFYLCACLGRKRREGLSPPLHFGNGTRLTVT.